The 31 T cell receptor beta chains reported below all come from one sample, sequenced in a study of immune heterogeneity within non-small cell lung tumors. Genomic DNA from bulk tumor acted as the template, and roughly 0.55 ug was loaded per sample. Several far-apart biopsies were taken per primary tumor during surgery. Those enrolled were patients newly diagnosed with untreated non-small cell lung cancer and undergoing curative surgery. A multiplex PCR containing 32 V primers and 13 J primers was used to amplify TCR beta CDR3. TCRdb itself ran the multiplex PCR reads through MiXCR, one entry per CDR3 protein. The sample shows several thousand distinct CDR3 sequences, 20% to 25% of them seen only once. The sequencing input was lung tumor tissue. The receptors stem from a man aged 55 to 70 with non-small cell lung cancer.

A remark on this clonotype: Being one base from a much bigger clone, this may be a read error. The CDR3 loop reads CASTLLGRGGSDQPQHF. The CDR3 DNA sequence: TGTGCCAGCACCCTCCTCGGCAGGGGGGGTAGTGATCAGCCCCAGCATTTT. V is TRBV7-2 and J is TRBJ1-5; 7 positions agree with TRBD1. The germline gives CDR1 SGHTA, CDR2 FQGNSA. The CDR3 extends over 17 amino acids. Germline trimming cut 7 bases from V and 5 bases from J; bases unmatched to any gene: 17.

This chain uses TRBV9 with TRBJ2-1, with TRBD2 identical over 9 bases. The CDR3 runs to 15 residues. Losses at the gene ends were 2 bases for V and 6 bases for J; bases not matched to a gene: 6. Germline V CDR1 and CDR2: SGDLS, YYNGEE. CDR3 sequence reads: CASSVRTSVGNEQFF. CDR3 nucleotides: TGTGCCAGCAGCGTCCGGACTAGCGTAGGCAATGAGCAGTTCTTC.

To note about this clonotype: A read error may be the cause here, since a much bigger clone is one base away. CDR3 amino acids: CASSLGGNSYNKQFF. For the CDR3, the DNA is TGTGCCAGCAGCTTAGGCGGGAACTCCTACAATAAGCAGTTCTTC. This rearrangement joins TRBV7-3 to TRBJ2-1, with a weak D call TRBD2 (6 bases). This CDR3 spans 15 amino acids. Germline assignment: CDR1 SGHTA and CDR2 FQGTGA.

Regarding this clonotype: Sequence at one end of the junction differs from germline and may be a read error. The rearrangement uses TRBV28 and TRBJ2-7; no firm D call. CDR1 and CDR2 (germline): MDHEN, SYDVKM. CDR3 size: 15 residues. Here the CDR3 DNA reads TGTGCTAGCAGTTCCCTTGGGGTCCTGACCTACGAGAAGTACTTC. It specifies CASSSLGVLTYEKYF.

This clonotype was counted at least ten times. The genes are TRBV20-1 and TRBJ2-7; possibly TRBD1 for D (6 bases). The CDR3 has 14 residues. Germline assignment: CDR1 DFQATT and CDR2 SNEGSKA (reference sequence). Trimming stripped 5 bases from V and 0 bases from J, with 14 bases between. The CDR3 DNA reads TGCAGTGCTGAGGACAGACTAAACTCCTACGAGCAGTACTTC. The encoded protein is CSAEDRLNSYEQYF.

This clonotype occurred many times. V gene TRBV11-2 combines with J gene TRBJ2-3; no reliable D call. Per germline, CDR1 SGHAT and CDR2 FQNNGV. The CDR3 runs to 10 residues. V was trimmed by 0 bases and J by 8 bases, leaving 0 bases between them. In nucleotides, the CDR3 is TGTGCCAGCAGCTTAGATACGCAGTATTTT. Protein product: CASSLDTQYF.

Only a few counts were recorded for this clonotype. A much bigger clone sits one base away, suggesting this may be a read error. The V and J genes are TRBV20-1 and TRBJ2-1; D possibly corresponds to TRBD2 (6 bases). Germline V lookup: CDR1 DFQATT, CDR2 SNEGSKA (reference sequence). V shed 3 bases and J shed 3 bases, with 21 bases lying between them. The CDR3 extends over 17 amino acids. Written as DNA, the CDR3 is TGCAGTGCTAGCACGGTTGAGCGGGTCCTACTCTACAATGAGCAGTTCTTC. This gives the protein CSASTVERVLLYNEQFF.

In its sample, this clonotype was seen many times. The chain employs TRBV7-6 and TRBJ2-2, with D possibly TRBD2 on 5 matching bases. Germline CDR1 reads SGHVS; CDR2 reads FNYEAQ. This CDR3 has 17 residues. The ends were cut back, 1 base at V and 4 bases at J, with 16 bases in the middle. CDR3 residues: CASSLVEPRRTTGELFF. The CDR3, as DNA: TGTGCCAGCAGCTTAGTGGAGCCAAGGAGGACCACCGGGGAGCTGTTTTTT.

This clonotype ranks as large (0.1 to 1%). V is TRBV4-1 and J is TRBJ1-1; D remains unclear. This CDR3 contains 15 residues. V was clipped by 1 base and J by 1 base, with 10 bases between them. Germline V gives CDR1 MGHRA, CDR2 YSYEKL. The CDR3 here is CASSQGGPANTEAFF. The CDR3 DNA is TGCGCCAGCAGCCAAGGAGGTCCGGCGAACACTGAAGCTTTCTTT.

Concerning this clonotype: A clone one base away is much larger, so this may be a read error. The rearrangement uses TRBV11-2 and TRBJ2-3, with TRBD2 identical over 9 bases. In germline, CDR1 is SGHAT, CDR2 FQNNGV. The CDR3 is 15 residues long. DNA for the CDR3: TGTTCCAGCGGGTTGCGGGAGGGCCTGGTAGATACGCAGTATTTT. This sequence encodes CSSGLREGLVDTQYF.

By share, this clonotype counts as medium-sized. The V gene is TRBV29-1, the J gene TRBJ1-2; possible D gene TRBD1, 6 bases. The CDR3 is made up of 12 amino acids. Trimming took off 6 bases at V and 7 bases at J, with 15 bases between the two ends. Germline-derived CDR1 and CDR2 are SQVTM and ANQGSEA. The CDR3 region is CSVDVQGFGYTF. The CDR3 nucleotides read TGCAGCGTCGATGTACAGGGTTTTGGCTACACCTTC.

This clonotype occurred many times. The rearrangement uses TRBV28 and TRBJ1-4, with TRBD1 identical over 7 bases. From germline, CDR1 is MDHEN and CDR2 SYDVKM. The CDR3 has 16 amino acids. V lost 2 bases and J lost 5; bases outside the gene matches: 8. The CDR3 spells CASSLERGHSNEKLFF. CDR3 DNA sequence: TGTGCCAGCAGTTTAGAGAGGGGGCACTCGAATGAAAAACTGTTTTTT.

This clonotype has more than one count but fewer than ten. CDR3 region: CASSTVAQGHHEKLFF. The CDR3 nucleotides are TGTGCCAGCAGCACCGTGGCCCAGGGCCATCATGAAAAACTGTTTTTT. The V gene is TRBV7-6, the J gene TRBJ1-4, with D perhaps TRBD1 (5 bases). CDR1 SGHVS and CDR2 FNYEAQ come from the germline V gene. The CDR3 has 16 residues. Trimming cost V 5 bases and J 6 bases, with 19 bases left between them. The full variable domain, with the rest looked up from reference TRBV7-6 and TRBJ1-4, is GAGVSQSPRYKVTKRGQDVALRCDPISGHVSLYWYRQALGQGPEFLTYFNYEAQQDKSGLPNDRFSAERPEGSISTLTIQRTEQRDSAMYRCASSTVAQGHHEKLFFGSGTQLSVL.

This clonotype was found many times. The V and J genes are TRBV4-1 and TRBJ2-1, with 9 bases fitting TRBD2. Germline V lookup: CDR1 MGHRA, CDR2 YSYEKL. The CDR3 has 14 residues. The V gene end was trimmed by 4 bases and the J gene end by 8 bases; junction bases not matched to a gene: 6. The CDR3 protein is CASSRSGSYYEQFF. The CDR3 bases are TGCGCCAGCAGCCGTAGCGGGAGTTATTATGAGCAGTTCTTC.

This chain links TRBV11-2 with TRBJ2-2; 9 nucleotides agree with TRBD2. Trimming cost V 4 bases and J 9 bases; bases outside gene matches: 15. The CDR3 spans 17 residues. In germline, CDR1 is SGHAT, CDR2 FQNNGV. CDR3 nucleotides: TGTGCCAGCAGCTGGGGGAGCGGTAGCGGGAGCACTTGGGAGCTGTTTTTT. It encodes CASSWGSGSGSTWELFF. Drawing the rest from reference TRBV11-2 and TRBJ2-2, the complete variable domain is EAGVAQSPRYKIIEKRQSVAFWCNPISGHATLYWYQQILGQGPKLLIQFQNNGVVDDSQLPKDRFSAERLKGVDSTLKIQPAKLEDSAVYLCASSWGSGSGSTWELFFGEGSRLTVL.

Concerning this clonotype itself: As the CDR3 is not closed by the conserved phenylalanine or tryptophan, this likely results from a read error. The J gene is TRBJ2-7, the V gene TRBV6-1; D is unresolved. The V end lost 8 bases, the J end lost 6 bases, and 14 bases lay between the germline ends. Germline CDR1 is MNHNS and CDR2 is SASEGT. The CDR3 is 12 amino acids. The CDR3 DNA reads as TGTGCCAGCTTCCGGAATTTCGTCGAGCAGTACTTA. Amino acids: CASFRNFVEQYL.

This clonotype counts as medium-sized. The J gene is TRBJ2-1, the V gene TRBV2; D unresolved. Per the germline V gene, CDR1 is SNHLY and CDR2 is FYNNEI. The CDR3 runs 16 residues. V shed 1 base and J shed 0 bases, with 10 bases lying between them. The DNA for the CDR3 is TGTGCCAGCAGTGAAGAGGGCTTGCTCTCCTACAATGAGCAGTTCTTC. Translating it yields CASSEEGLLSYNEQFF. Variable domain in full (rest from reference TRBV2 and TRBJ2-1): EPEVTQTPSHQVTQMGQEVILRCVPISNHLYFYWYRQILGQKVEFLVSFYNNEISEKSEIFDDQFSVERPDGSNFTLKIRSTKLEDSAMYFCASSEEGLLSYNEQFFGPGTRLTVL.

This clonotype was counted many times. The chain recombines TRBV6-1 with TRBJ1-4; TRBD1 is a possible D gene (6 bases). Germline lookup yields CDR1 MNHNS and CDR2 SASEGT. V lost 2 bases and J 3 bases, leaving 22 bases between the germline ends. The CDR3 runs to 19 residues. CDR3 coding DNA: TGTGCCAGCAGTGAAAGTAAACAGGGTGGGATAGGAGCTAATGAAAAACTGTTTTTT. Encoded protein: CASSESKQGGIGANEKLFF.

By share, this clonotype ranks as medium-sized. This chain joins TRBV20-1 and TRBJ2-1; 9 nucleotides agree with TRBD2. The CDR3 covers 19 residues. V shed 1 base, J shed 3 bases, and the junction held 16 bases outside the gene matches. Germline CDR1 is DFQATT and CDR2 is SNEGSKA (reference sequence). The chain's CDR3 is CSARGRSGVAGVNYNEQFF. CDR3 in DNA: TGCAGTGCTAGAGGACGGAGCGGAGTAGCGGGAGTTAACTACAATGAGCAGTTCTTC.

By share, this clonotype counts as medium-sized. The rearrangement uses TRBV12-3 or TRBV12-4 and TRBJ2-2, with 9 bases matching TRBD2. The CDR3 is 15 amino acids. Germline trimming cut 3 bases from V and 6 bases from J; bases unmatched to any gene: 5. The chain's CDR3 is CASSFAGGRAGELFF. In DNA form, the CDR3 reads TGTGCCAGCAGTTTTGCGGGAGGGCGGGCCGGGGAGCTGTTTTTT.

By its share, this clonotype is medium-sized. This chain links TRBV7-3 with TRBJ2-5; D tentatively reads TRBD1 or TRBD2 (6 bases each). Germline loops: CDR1 SGHTA, CDR2 FQGTGA. The V end lost 6 bases, the J end lost 5 bases, and 13 bases lay between the germline ends. This CDR3 has 13 amino acids. In nucleotides, the CDR3 is TGTGCCAGCAGTCTGCTGGGGGGCGAGACCCAGTACTTC. Translation gives CASSLLGGETQYF.

This clonotype was detected ten times or more. This chain links TRBV7-3 with TRBJ2-6; D might be TRBD2 (6 bases). This CDR3 spans 16 amino acids. Germline V gene lookup returns CDR1 SGHTA and CDR2 FQGTGA. V was cut by 5 bases and J by 0 bases, with 11 bases left in between. The DNA for the CDR3 is TGTGCCAGCAGCCCAGCCGGGGGCTCTGGGGCCAACGTCCTGACTTTC. Translating gives CASSPAGGSGANVLTF.

On this clonotype itself: Likely a read error: the CDR3 ends without its conserved phenylalanine or tryptophan. No DNA is shown, since the ends of the CDR3 on it are uncertain; the CDR3 is the one TCRdb lists. The chain employs TRBV5-1 and TRBJ2-1; the table assigns TRBD2, which was not confirmed against the DNA. The CDR3 spans 16 residues, counting both ends. The germline CDR1 and CDR2 sequences are SGHRS and YFSETQ. The CDR3 protein is CASSESWTSVYNEQFL.

About this clonotype itself: A much bigger clone sits one base away, suggesting this may be a read error. This chain links TRBV10-3 with TRBJ2-1, with D possibly TRBD2 on 6 matching bases. Deletions cut 3 bases from V and 4 bases from J, with 13 bases between. The CDR3 spans 15 residues. Per germline, CDR1 ENHRY and CDR2 SYGVKD. This CDR3 reads CAISDRGKKYNEQFF. The CDR3 DNA sequence: TGTGCCATCAGTGACCGCGGGAAGAAATACAATGAGCAGTTCTTC.

By share, this clonotype ranks as medium-sized. The rearrangement joins TRBV29-1 to TRBJ2-2, with D tentatively TRBD1 (5 bases). CDR1 and CDR2 (germline): SQVTM, ANQGSEA. The V end was cut by 3 bases, the J end by 2 bases, with 10 bases between. The CDR3 has 14 amino acids. The CDR3 here is CSVDAGLNTGELFF. The DNA of the CDR3 is TGCAGCGTTGATGCAGGGCTAAACACCGGGGAGCTGTTTTTT.

Regarding this clonotype: The DNA is left out, because the CDR3 cannot be placed on it with certainty; the CDR3 is given as TCRdb lists it. V and J are TRBV28 and TRBJ2-2; the table gives TRBD2 as D, unverified against the DNA. The CDR3 is 15 amino acids long, termini counted. Germline V CDR1 and CDR2: MDHEN, SYDVKM. The CDR3 reads CASRVVGAGTGELLF.

This clonotype is classed as medium-sized (0.01 to 0.1%). The genes are TRBV2 and TRBJ2-7; possibly TRBD2 for D (6 bases). V was clipped by 10 bases and J by 2 bases, with 18 bases between them. The CDR3 is 14 residues long. Germline V gene sequence: CDR1 SNHLY, CDR2 FYNNEI. CDR3 residues: CATLQGAGPYEQYF. The CDR3 DNA reads as TGTGCCACCCTACAAGGGGCGGGGCCCTACGAGCAGTACTTC.

Sample share makes this clonotype medium-sized. J is TRBJ2-7 and V is TRBV4-1; TRBD2 agrees at 13 bases. In germline, CDR1 is MGHRA, CDR2 YSYEKL. Unmatched junction bases numbered 6, after V lost 0 bases and J lost 1 base. The CDR3 runs 18 residues. This CDR3 reads CASSQEAPGLAGSYEQYF. Written as DNA, the CDR3 is TGCGCCAGCAGCCAAGAAGCTCCGGGACTAGCGGGGTCCTACGAGCAGTACTTC.

By share, this clonotype ranks as medium-sized (0.01 to 0.1%). The V gene is TRBV6-1, the J gene TRBJ1-2; D uncertain. This CDR3 contains 15 residues. V was trimmed by 7 bases and J by 7 bases, leaving 22 bases between them. CDR1 MNHNS and CDR2 SASEGT come from the germline V gene. CDR3 amino acids: CASNPNSGRSSGYTF. DNA of the CDR3: TGTGCCAGCAACCCTAACTCGGGGAGGTCAAGTGGCTACACCTTC.

As for this clonotype: A read error may explain this, as a much larger clone is one base away. V and J are TRBV19 and TRBJ1-1; no definite D call. The germline V gene encodes CDR1 LNHDA and CDR2 SQIVND (reference sequence). CDR3 length: 14 residues. This CDR3 is CTSSGREVNTEAFF. In DNA form, the CDR3 reads TGTACCAGTAGTGGCCGAGAGGTGAACACTGAAGCTTTCTTT.

This clonotype was recorded only once. A much larger clonotype is one base distant, so this may be a read error. The CDR3 spells CSGLEGITYNEQLF. In nucleotides, the CDR3 is TGCAGCGGACTGGAAGGGATCACCTACAATGAGCAGCTCTTC. The V gene is TRBV29-1, the J gene TRBJ2-1; unclear D gene. There are 14 residues in the CDR3. Germline lookup yields CDR1 SQVTM and CDR2 ANQGSEA.